This TCR beta chain was documented in a study of T-cell memory formation after mild COVID-19 (dated by TCRdb to the early 2020s). Notes on the research overall: TCR sequence clusters from the two donors were found to be largely donor specific. In a couple of donors, T-cell clones that expanded and contracted after mild COVID-19 were tracked by sequencing TCRalpha and TCRbeta repertoires over time. The cohort comprised two young, previously healthy adult volunteers, one female and one male.

The research as a whole found: Contracting CD4+ clones appeared mostly in the CM and EM memory subsets, whereas CD8+ clones were enriched in EMRA. Only two mild cases were covered in the study, and larger cohorts including severe cases with pre-infection samples were considered necessary. The second-wave clones that peaked on day 37 were not confirmed to be SARS-CoV-2 specific. From day 15 to 85, contracting clones showed balanced CD4/CD8 phenotypes, whereas a second wave of clones that expanded from day 15 to 37 leaned towards CD4+. Some responding clones were detected in pre-infection memory, which suggested that pre-existing cross-reactive memory T cells had joined the SARS-CoV-2 response.

Ficoll-Paque density gradient centrifugation was used to isolate PBMCs. This clonotype was observed a few times. Its antigen remains unidentified. The sample holds no much larger clone one base away, and base qualities are not on file. Sequencer: Illumina NovaSeq 6000. Using 5'RACE with constant-segment primers, TCRalpha and TCRbeta cDNA libraries were constructed, with sample barcodes and unique molecular identifiers added in the process. Trizol reagent was used to extract RNA from every sample. Amplification of the libraries took two PCR steps, and the second step added a second sample barcode plus Illumina TruSeq adapters. Sequencing of the libraries was done on an Illumina NovaSeq, producing 2 x 150 bp paired-end reads. Processing in the source paper ran as follows. Demultiplexing of reads and collapsing into UMI-guided consensus sequences were performed with migec v1.2.7. Using mixcr v2.1.11, UMI consensuses were aligned to TRA and TRB V and J templates and then assembled into clonotypes. Clonotypes were classified as expanded or contracted when called significant by both edgeR and NoisET, with noise models trained on biological replicates. For edgeR calls, the cutoffs were a false discovery rate-adjusted p below 0.01 and a log2 fold-change threshold of 1. As an exploratory analysis of dynamics, max-normalized trajectories of the 1000 most abundant clonotypes were examined with PCA combined with hierarchical clustering. Separately sequenced CD4+ and CD8+ repertoires were used to assign the CD4 or CD8 phenotype of responding clones. The raw public reads went through TCRdb reprocessing: fastp at Q25, MiXCR clone calling, in-frame beta chains kept. Records with the same CDR3 protein are collapsed into one entry carrying the most frequent genes and DNA. The V and J calls reflect TCRdb's pipeline rather than the authors' work. In this sample the table shows about 250,000 distinct CDR3 sequences, 15% to 17% of which occur a single time. The biggest ten clones account for 2.1% of the sample.

Its CDR3 holds 13 amino acids, cysteine through phenylalanine. The sequence is cut down to CDR3 DNA, 39 bases in frame from base 1. The junction shows trimming of 4 bases on V and 3 bases on J, plus 10 bases between the germline ends. CDR1 and CDR2 are read off the germline V gene (reference sequence) as SEHNR and FQNEAQ. The source is an adult woman who had mild COVID-19 (a few samples of this study predate the infection). The sample titles of this study are shuffled in the database, so cell type and time point are left out; the donor was told from shared clones. In this chain, TRBV7-9 is recombined with TRBJ2-7; perhaps TRBD2 is the D gene, with 6 bases matching. Sequencing used PBMCs or a T cell subset sorted from them (not recorded which). The nucleotide sequence is TGTGCCAGCAGCTCGGGGCGGGACTACGAGCAGTACTTC. Translated, it gives CASSSGRDYEQYF.